The T cell receptor (beta chain) described here comes from a study of blood T cells in healthy people across ages. Remarks on this clonotype: The antigen remains unidentified.

A second PCR of 7 to 11 cycles used a sample-barcoded 5' primer and a J-beta primer mix. Researchers report that each sample yielded at least 2.5 million CDR3-containing paired-end reads. TCRdb called the 5' RACE reads again in MiXCR, with one record for every CDR3 protein. The table has 600,000 to 850,000 distinct CDR3 sequences, approximately 43% seen once; the top ten hold 20% to 25%. Overall study findings and caveats: Age advanced and TCR beta diversity per million T cells fell, roughly linearly.

CDR1 is MGHRA, CDR2 YSYEKL, per germline. Trimming pared 1 base from V and 2 bases from J, leaving 9 bases between. The length of the CDR3 is 14 residues. This chain connects TRBV4-1 to TRBJ2-7; no definite D call. Sample: blood. The TCR comes from an older woman in good health. DNA of the CDR3: TGCGCCAGCAGCCAAGTCGAAGGAACCTACGAGCAGTACTTC. This encodes CASSQVEGTYEQYF.